These 19 T cell receptor beta chains were sequenced from one sample in a study of T cell responses to AZD1222 COVID-19 vaccine. The repertoire was sequenced with immunoSEQ multiplex PCR; TCRdb's copy has only in-frame clones and lacks some. The table lists 95,000 to 150,000 clones, more than 70% of them singletons. The sequencing used peripheral blood, collected on day 0 of AZD1222 vaccination. The receptors were gathered from an adult in good health.

V gene TRBV21-1 combines with J gene TRBJ1-3. TRBV21-1 is a documented pseudogene. The CDR3 extends over 16 amino acids. CDR3: CASSKDLRCSGNTIYF. CDR3 coding DNA: TGTGCCAGCAGCAAGGATCTACGGTGCTCTGGAAACACCATATATTTT.

This clone has more than one count but fewer than ten. The rearrangement links TRBV7-3 to TRBJ2-3; D perhaps matches TRBD1 (6 bases). Germline-derived CDR1 and CDR2 are SGHTA and FQGTGA. This CDR3 is built from 17 residues. The germline V and J ends were trimmed by 2 bases and 6 bases, with 21 bases remaining between them. DNA for the CDR3: TGTGCCAGCAGCTTAGTAACCAGGGGTTTTCTGGGGGATACGCAGTATTTT. Its protein is CASSLVTRGFLGDTQYF.

CDR3 region: CASTASLNTYNEQFF. Here the CDR3 DNA reads TGTGCCAGCACCGCCTCACTCAATACTTACAATGAGCAGTTCTTC. V and J are TRBV2 and TRBJ2-1; D remains unclear. This CDR3 region has 15 residues. Germline-derived CDR1 and CDR2 are SNHLY and FYNNEI. The V and J ends lost 7 bases and 4 bases respectively, with 17 bases between them.

The CDR3 region is CASSPRRGGDSPLHF. The DNA of the CDR3 is TGTGCCAGCAGCCCTCGACGTGGGGGTGATTCACCCCTCCACTTT. The rearrangement links TRBV7-2 to TRBJ1-6; D is perhaps TRBD1 (5 bases). Trimming cost V 5 bases and J 8 bases, with 16 bases left between them. The CDR3 extends over 15 amino acids. The germline V gene encodes CDR1 SGHTA and CDR2 FQGNSA.

The chain links TRBV7-6 to TRBJ2-5; weak D call: TRBD2 (7 bases). The V end lost 5 bases, the J end lost 5 bases, and 18 bases lay between the germline ends. Germline-derived CDR1 and CDR2 are SGHVS and FNYEAQ. The CDR3 has 15 residues. The CDR3 sequence is CASSQKAGARETQYF. The CDR3 DNA is TGTGCCAGCAGCCAAAAGGCGGGGGCCAGGGAGACCCAGTACTTC.

The chain is built from TRBV9 and TRBJ1-5; unclear D gene. Germline-derived CDR1 and CDR2 are SGDLS and YYNGEE. This CDR3 contains 15 residues. Trimming removed 4 bases from V and 7 bases from J, with 18 bases in between. The CDR3 here is CASSQTDRVYQPQHF. CDR3 sequence (DNA): TGTGCCAGCAGCCAGACCGACCGGGTATACCAGCCCCAGCATTTT.

V is TRBV6-2 or TRBV6-3 and J is TRBJ1-2, with 7 bases matching TRBD1. J lost 4 bases, V lost 4 bases, and 6 bases had no gene match. Per germline, CDR1 MNHEY and CDR2 SVGEGT. This CDR3 has 14 amino acids. The CDR3 DNA follows: TGTGCCAGCAGTTCCTCGACAGGGACCTATGGCTACACCTTC. This sequence encodes CASSSSTGTYGYTF.

V usage is TRBV4-1 and J usage is TRBJ1-3; D is perhaps TRBD1 (6 bases). The CDR3 contains 19 residues. In germline, CDR1 is MGHRA, CDR2 YSYEKL. Deletions cut 0 bases from V and 0 bases from J, with 18 bases between. The CDR3 loop reads CASSQDSVRGASSGNTIYF. The CDR3 region has the DNA TGCGCCAGCAGCCAAGATTCCGTTCGGGGGGCTAGCTCTGGAAACACCATATATTTT.

This clone has more than one count but fewer than ten. The V gene is TRBV5-6, the J gene TRBJ1-6; 7 bases agree with TRBD1. The CDR3 is 14 amino acids. The V gene end was trimmed by 5 bases and the J gene end by 10 bases; junction bases not matched to a gene: 9. CDR1 and CDR2 from the germline V gene are SGHDT and YYEEEE. The CDR3 loop is CASRIYRGESPLHF. The CDR3 DNA is TGTGCCAGCAGAATATACAGGGGAGAGTCACCCCTCCACTTT.

The gene calls are TRBV12-3 or TRBV12-4 and TRBJ1-6, with D possibly TRBD1 on 5 matching bases. V was pared by 6 bases and J by 7 bases, with 10 bases between. This CDR3 is 13 amino acids long. The CDR3 nucleotides read TGTGCCAGCAGCTTGACAGACAATTCACCCCTCCACTTT. Protein product: CASSLTDNSPLHF.

This clone was detected a few times. V gene TRBV5-4 combines with J gene TRBJ1-2; 12 bases agree with TRBD1. After removal of 4 bases from V and 7 bases from J, the junction contained 11 bases not matched to a gene. Germline CDR1 and CDR2: SGHNT and YYREEE (reference sequence). The CDR3 has 16 residues. The chain's CDR3 is CASSEAGTGGFFGYTF. CDR3 sequence (DNA): TGTGCCAGCAGCGAAGCCGGGACAGGGGGCTTCTTTGGCTACACCTTC.

The CDR3 region is CASSPRTVLPTEAFF. DNA for the CDR3: TGTGCCAGCAGTCCCCGGACAGTCTTGCCCACTGAAGCTTTCTTT. The gene calls are TRBV6-5 and TRBJ1-1, with D perhaps matching TRBD1 (6 bases). Germline V gene data show CDR1 as MNHEY and CDR2 as SVGAGI. The CDR3 totals 15 residues. The V end lost 5 bases, the J end lost 4 bases, and 17 bases lay between the germline ends.

The rearrangement uses TRBV7-9 and TRBJ2-2; D is possibly TRBD1 (6 bases). This CDR3 contains 14 residues. V dropped 0 bases and J dropped 6 bases, with 8 bases sitting between them. In germline, CDR1 is SEHNR, CDR2 FQNEAQ (reference sequence). As DNA, the CDR3 is TGTGCCAGCAGCTTAGCTGAGGGGGCCGGGGAGCTGTTTTTT. Residues: CASSLAEGAGELFF.

The chain joins TRBV5-4 to TRBJ2-1; 11 bases agree with TRBD2. The ends lost 2 bases at V and 9 bases at J; junction bases unmatched: 7. CDR3 length equals 15 residues. The germline gives CDR1 SGHNT, CDR2 YYREEE (reference sequence). The CDR3 region has the DNA TGTGCCAGCAGCTTTGGTAGCGGGGGGGCAAGTGAGCAGTTCTTC. Translation gives CASSFGSGGASEQFF.

V is TRBV5-1 and J is TRBJ2-5; possibly TRBD2 for D (6 bases). The germline CDR1 and CDR2 sequences are SGHRS and YFSETQ. The CDR3 length is 14 residues. Trimming shortened V by 0 bases and J by 3 bases, and 9 bases separated the two germline ends. CDR3 amino acids: CASSLAIAEETQYF. As DNA, the CDR3 is TGCGCCAGCAGCTTGGCCATAGCGGAAGAGACCCAGTACTTC.

The rearrangement joins TRBV2 to TRBJ2-3; 15 bases agree with TRBD2. Germline-derived CDR1 and CDR2 are SNHLY and FYNNEI. The CDR3 length is 18 residues. Unmatched junction bases numbered 9, after V lost 8 bases and J lost 0 bases. The CDR3 spells CASEGLAGGKGSTDTQYF. The CDR3 bases are TGTGCCAGCGAGGGACTAGCGGGGGGAAAAGGGAGCACAGATACGCAGTATTTT.

This chain links TRBV19 with TRBJ1-2; D call uncertain. Trimming took 7 bases from V and 5 from J, leaving 17 bases between them. This CDR3 is 14 amino acids long. Germline CDR1 reads LNHDA; CDR2 reads SQIVND (reference sequence). DNA of the CDR3: TGTGCCAGTACATTCTCCTCCGGTACATATGGCTACACCTTC. Its protein product is CASTFSSGTYGYTF.

The chain carries TRBV2 and TRBJ1-5; D gene unclear. CDR3 length: 17 amino acids. Germline V gives CDR1 SNHLY, CDR2 FYNNEI. V lost 0 bases and J lost 10, with 22 bases in between. The CDR3 reads CASSEALTSAFPGPQHF. The CDR3 bases are TGTGCCAGCAGTGAAGCGCTAACATCGGCTTTTCCAGGACCCCAGCATTTT.

The rearrangement links TRBV4-3 to TRBJ2-5; 7 bases fit TRBD2. Trimming cost V 6 bases and J 3 bases; bases outside gene matches: 7. This CDR3 contains 14 residues. Germline lookup yields CDR1 LGHNA and CDR2 YSLEER. For the CDR3, the DNA is TGCGCCAGCAGTGTGGTAGCGGGTGAAGAGACCCAGTACTTC. Translating it yields CASSVVAGEETQYF.